What follows are 12 T cell receptor beta chains derived from one specimen sequenced in a study of follicular helper T cells after annual influenza vaccination (dated by TCRdb to the late 2010s). The time point label, as the study defines it: 2013-2014 season, 7 days after vaccination. The method was the immunoSEQ multiplex PCR assay. As stored in TCRdb, this immuneACCESS dataset retains in-frame rearrangements with V and J assigned. A fraction of the clones does not appear; measured against another copy, unresolved V genes explain less than half of the discrepancy, and the remainder lacks a known reason. The sample table contains over 4,500 clones; only one count was recorded for over 85% of them. Jointly, the top ten make up 1.1% to 1.5% of the sample. The sequencing used CXCR5+ CD38- circulating T follicular helper cells from blood, collected 7 days after influenza vaccination. Reading the label with the study, this specimen's cell subset or site is: circulating Tfh, non-naive CD4+CXCR5+PD-1+ (ICOS+CD38+ or ICOS-CD38-). The receptors derive from an adult who received the influenza vaccine.

This chain connects TRBV15 to TRBJ2-7, with a tentative D call TRBD1 (5 bases). Germline V gene sequence: CDR1 LNHNV, CDR2 YYDKDF (reference sequence). The CDR3 is 15 amino acids. The V gene lost 0 bases and the J gene lost 5 bases, with 14 bases spanning the gap. The CDR3: CATSRDRAGHHEQYF. CDR3 nucleotides: TGTGCCACCAGCAGAGATAGGGCAGGGCATCACGAGCAGTACTTC.

The chain carries TRBV5-6 and TRBJ1-4; no clear D. Germline CDR1 SGHDT, CDR2 YYEEEE. This CDR3 comprises 14 residues. Trimming cost V 0 bases and J 8 bases, with 11 bases left between them. The CDR3 spells CASSLGPPQEKLFF. CDR3 in DNA: TGTGCCAGCAGCTTGGGCCCGCCACAAGAAAAACTGTTTTTT.

The genes are TRBV13 and TRBJ2-3, with D hard to call. The germline V gene encodes CDR1 PRHDT and CDR2 FYEKMQ (reference sequence). The CDR3 sequence is 13 residues long. V was cut by 4 bases and J by 1 base, with 6 bases left in between. CDR3: CASSSRGTDTQYF. The CDR3 DNA reads as TGTGCCAGCAGCTCCCGGGGCACAGATACGCAGTATTTT.

This clone was seen once. J is TRBJ2-3 and V is TRBV29-1, with 8 nucleotides matching TRBD1. The CDR3 contains 14 residues. Germline V lookup: CDR1 SQVTM, CDR2 ANQGSEA. The J segment lost 1 base and the V segment lost 4 bases, leaving 4 bases of the junction unmatched. The CDR3 coding sequence is TGCAGCGTTGGATACAGGGGGGGCACAGATACGCAGTATTTT. As protein: CSVGYRGGTDTQYF.

The V gene is TRBV6-1, the J gene TRBJ2-1; 12 nucleotides match TRBD2. The junction had 9 bases not matched to a gene; V was cut back by 6 bases and J by 9 bases. The CDR3 consists of 15 residues. The germline V gene encodes CDR1 MNHNS and CDR2 SASEGT. The DNA of the CDR3 is TGTGCCAGCAGCCCCGGGACTAGCGGGTTTGGTGAGCAGTTCTTC. Its protein is CASSPGTSGFGEQFF.

The J gene is TRBJ1-1, the V gene TRBV27, with no clear D. From germline, CDR1 is MNHEY and CDR2 SMNVEV (reference sequence). V lost 2 bases, J lost 3 bases, and 7 bases lay in between. This CDR3 contains 13 residues. In DNA, the CDR3 is TGTGCCAGCAGTTTACAACAAGACACTGAAGCTTTCTTT. Its protein product is CASSLQQDTEAFF.

This chain connects TRBV6-1 to TRBJ2-7, with TRBD1 matching 9 bases. The junction had 18 bases not matched to a gene; V was cut back by 7 bases and J by 11 bases. The CDR3 sequence is 15 residues long. The V gene's germline CDR1 is MNHNS and CDR2 SASEGT. CDR3 bases: TGTGCCAGCATCGGCAGGATGGGGACAGGGTGGGCCAAGTACTTC. Amino acid sequence: CASIGRMGTGWAKYF.

This chain joins TRBV6-1 and TRBJ1-1; D is uncertain. The V gene's germline CDR1 is MNHNS and CDR2 SASEGT. Trimming removed 2 bases at V and 2 bases at J, with 9 bases between. CDR3 size: 14 residues. DNA for the CDR3: TGTGCCAGCAGTGAATCGGGAAAAAACACTGAAGCTTTCTTT. It translates to CASSESGKNTEAFF.

The chain has TRBV9 and TRBJ2-1, with 7 bases that match TRBD2. The germline CDR1 and CDR2 sequences are SGDLS and YYNGEE. The V gene end was trimmed by 4 bases and the J gene end by 6 bases; junction bases not matched to a gene: 13. This CDR3 has 16 residues. This chain's CDR3 is CASSKAGGRNSNEQFF. The CDR3 coding sequence is TGTGCCAGCAGCAAAGCGGGCGGGAGAAACTCCAATGAGCAGTTCTTC. Full variable domain (outside the CDR3, taken from reference TRBV9 and TRBJ2-1): DSGVTQTPKHLITATGQRVTLRCSPRSGDLSVYWYQQSLDQGLQFLIQYYNGEERAKGNILERFSAQQFPDLHSELNLSSLELGDSALYFCASSKAGGRNSNEQFFGPGTRLTVL.

This chain uses TRBV2 with TRBJ2-1, with 8 bases matching TRBD2. This CDR3 comprises 17 residues. Germline V gene lookup returns CDR1 SNHLY and CDR2 FYNNEI. Trimming cost V 5 bases and J 5 bases; bases outside gene matches: 14. The CDR3 spells CASSPRGSGSFDNEQFF. The CDR3 DNA is TGTGCCAGCAGTCCCCGGGGGAGCGGGAGTTTCGACAATGAGCAGTTCTTC. The entire variable domain, with the rest obtained from reference TRBV2 and TRBJ2-1, is as follows: EPEVTQTPSHQVTQMGQEVILRCVPISNHLYFYWYRQILGQKVEFLVSFYNNEISEKSEIFDDQFSVERPDGSNFTLKIRSTKLEDSAMYFCASSPRGSGSFDNEQFFGPGTRLTVL.

The chain links TRBV18 to TRBJ1-2; D uncertain. Germline CDR1 reads KGHSH; CDR2 reads LQKENI. The CDR3 is made up of 15 amino acids. The V and J ends lost 10 bases and 0 bases respectively, with 18 bases between them. The CDR3 DNA follows: TGTGCCACCTCCTGGGCCACGAATTCTAACTATGGCTACACCTTC. The encoded protein is CATSWATNSNYGYTF.

The chain combines TRBV18 with TRBJ1-1; 11 bases map to TRBD1. V lost 2 bases and J lost 5; bases outside the gene matches: 7. CDR3 size: 16 residues. Germline V gene lookup returns CDR1 KGHSH and CDR2 LQKENI. The CDR3, as DNA: TGTGCCAGCTCACCATCCGGGACAGGGGGTAATACTGAAGCTTTCTTT. Its protein product is CASSPSGTGGNTEAFF.